This is a list of T cell receptor beta chains from one sample in a study of cytomegalovirus exposure and HLA in healthy donors. Only in-frame clones appear in the TCRdb table, and some are missing; sequencing was by immunoSEQ multiplex PCR. This table holds under 200,000 clones, around 84% found once. Sequencing was carried out using PBMCs. All receptors come from a male donor in good health and CMV-seropositive. Each CDR3 is given with its conserved first and last residue. Fields, in order: clone size, V gene, J gene, D gene, CDR3 protein, CDR3 DNA. D genes are given only for firm matches. Size values are once, few and many counts, or a class for expanded clones, and some rows have none.

clone size: once
V gene: TRBV19
J gene: TRBJ2-7
D gene: TRBD1
CDR3 protein: CASSPRQGQYEQYF
CDR3 DNA: TGTGCCAGTAGTCCGAGACAGGGTCAGTACGAGCAGTACTTC

clone size: once
V gene: TRBV19
J gene: TRBJ1-2
D gene: -
CDR3 protein: CASSITDYGYTF
CDR3 DNA: TGTGCCAGTAGTATTACAGACTATGGCTACACCTTC

clone size: -
V gene: TRBV27
J gene: TRBJ2-1
D gene: -
CDR3 protein: CASSFSTYNEQFF
CDR3 DNA: TGTGCCAGCAGTTTTAGTACCTACAATGAGCAGTTCTTC

clone size: -
V gene: TRBV5-4
J gene: TRBJ2-4
D gene: -
CDR3 protein: CASSGTGINIQYF
CDR3 DNA: TGTGCCAGCAGCGGAACAGGGATTAACATTCAGTACTTC

clone size: few
V gene: TRBV5-1
J gene: TRBJ2-5
D gene: -
CDR3 protein: CASSAGLTETQYF
CDR3 DNA: TGCGCCAGCAGCGCAGGACTAACAGAGACCCAGTACTTC

clone size: -
V gene: TRBV28
J gene: TRBJ1-1
D gene: -
CDR3 protein: CASRSLNTEAFF
CDR3 DNA: TGTGCCAGCAGGTCCTTGAACACTGAAGCTTTCTTT

clone size: -
V gene: TRBV27
J gene: TRBJ1-5
D gene: -
CDR3 protein: CASSLGYSNQPQHF
CDR3 DNA: TGTGCCAGCAGCCTGGGCTATAGCAATCAGCCCCAGCATTTT

clone size: -
V gene: TRBV6-5
J gene: TRBJ1-4
D gene: -
CDR3 protein: CATGGTPEKLFF
CDR3 DNA: TGTGCCACGGGTGGAACCCCGGAAAAACTGTTTTTT

clone size: -
V gene: TRBV12-1
J gene: TRBJ1-2
D gene: -
CDR3 protein: CASSFKLSPPLYGYTF
CDR3 DNA: TGTGCCAGCAGCTTTAAACTTTCGCCCCCTCTCTATGGCTACACCTTC

clone size: -
V gene: TRBV9
J gene: TRBJ1-1
D gene: -
CDR3 protein: CASSPGQIPNTEAFF
CDR3 DNA: TGTGCCAGCAGCCCCGGACAGATCCCGAACACTGAAGCTTTCTTT

clone size: -
V gene: TRBV18
J gene: TRBJ2-1
D gene: TRBD1
CDR3 protein: CASSRGTGGNNEQFF
CDR3 DNA: TGTGCCAGCTCACGAGGGACAGGGGGAAACAATGAGCAGTTCTTC

clone size: -
V gene: TRBV19
J gene: TRBJ2-7
D gene: -
CDR3 protein: CATTLTGHGIYEQYF
CDR3 DNA: TGTGCCACCACCTTGACGGGACATGGCATCTACGAGCAGTACTTC

clone size: -
V gene: TRBV9
J gene: TRBJ2-7
D gene: -
CDR3 protein: CASSVAESSGSEQYF
CDR3 DNA: TGTGCCAGCAGCGTAGCTGAATCGTCGGGGTCCGAGCAGTACTTC

clone size: -
V gene: TRBV27
J gene: TRBJ1-1
D gene: TRBD1
CDR3 protein: CASRQTGGMNTEAFF
CDR3 DNA: TGTGCCAGCAGACAAACAGGGGGGATGAACACTGAAGCTTTCTTT

clone size: -
V gene: TRBV28
J gene: TRBJ1-2
D gene: -
CDR3 protein: CASSSGHAVYGYTF
CDR3 DNA: TGTGCCAGCAGTTCGGGACATGCCGTCTATGGCTACACCTTC

clone size: -
V gene: TRBV12-5
J gene: TRBJ1-1
D gene: -
CDR3 protein: CASGLGQNTEAFF
CDR3 DNA: TGTGCTAGTGGTTTGGGGCAGAACACTGAAGCTTTCTTT

clone size: -
V gene: TRBV11-2
J gene: TRBJ2-1
D gene: TRBD2
CDR3 protein: CASSRGTSGSYNEQFF
CDR3 DNA: TGTGCCAGCAGCCGAGGGACTAGCGGGAGCTACAATGAGCAGTTCTTC

clone size: -
V gene: TRBV28
J gene: TRBJ2-5
D gene: TRBD1
CDR3 protein: CASSLGQAAQETQYF
CDR3 DNA: TGTGCCAGCAGTCTCGGACAGGCCGCCCAAGAGACCCAGTACTTC

clone size: once
V gene: TRBV27
J gene: TRBJ2-1
D gene: TRBD2
CDR3 protein: CASSYGLAGGSSYNEQFF
CDR3 DNA: TGTGCCAGCAGTTACGGACTAGCGGGGGGATCGTCCTACAATGAGCAGTTCTTC

clone size: few
V gene: TRBV6-5
J gene: TRBJ2-7
D gene: TRBD2
CDR3 protein: CASSRASGAGHEQYF
CDR3 DNA: TGTGCCAGCAGCAGGGCTTCGGGAGCGGGGCACGAGCAGTACTTC

clone size: -
V gene: TRBV19
J gene: TRBJ2-1
D gene: -
CDR3 protein: CASSIPRGNEQFF
CDR3 DNA: TGTGCCAGTAGTATACCAAGGGGCAATGAGCAGTTCTTC

clone size: -
V gene: TRBV5-1
J gene: TRBJ1-1
D gene: -
CDR3 protein: CASSLVAQNTEAFF
CDR3 DNA: TGCGCCAGCAGCTTGGTGGCTCAGAACACTGAAGCTTTCTTT

clone size: -
V gene: TRBV5-1
J gene: TRBJ2-3
D gene: TRBD2
CDR3 protein: CASSSATSGGAADTQYF
CDR3 DNA: TGCGCCAGCAGCTCGGCGACTAGCGGGGGGGCCGCGGATACGCAGTATTTT

clone size: -
V gene: TRBV5-1
J gene: TRBJ2-1
D gene: TRBD2
CDR3 protein: CASSLTSGSNEQFF
CDR3 DNA: TGCGCCAGCAGCTTGACTAGCGGAAGCAATGAGCAGTTCTTC

clone size: -
V gene: TRBV5-1
J gene: TRBJ2-5
D gene: TRBD2
CDR3 protein: CASSETGTSPRETQYF
CDR3 DNA: TGCGCCAGCAGCGAGACCGGGACTAGCCCCAGAGAGACCCAGTACTTC

clone size: few
V gene: TRBV11-2
J gene: TRBJ1-1
D gene: -
CDR3 protein: CASSLRAQGRRTEAFF
CDR3 DNA: TGTGCCAGCAGCTTAAGGGCGCAAGGGAGGCGCACTGAAGCTTTCTTT

clone size: -
V gene: TRBV7-2
J gene: TRBJ2-1
D gene: TRBD2
CDR3 protein: CASRELAGGNEQFF
CDR3 DNA: TGTGCCAGCAGGGAACTAGCGGGAGGTAATGAGCAGTTCTTC

clone size: -
V gene: TRBV19
J gene: TRBJ1-5
D gene: TRBD1
CDR3 protein: CASSRGQGNQPQHF
CDR3 DNA: TGTGCCAGTAGCCGCGGACAGGGAAATCAGCCCCAGCATTTT

clone size: -
V gene: TRBV27
J gene: TRBJ1-1
D gene: TRBD1
CDR3 protein: CASSLSMGQGVGAEAFF
CDR3 DNA: TGTGCCAGCAGTTTATCAATGGGACAGGGGGTAGGGGCTGAAGCTTTCTTT

clone size: -
V gene: TRBV7-2
J gene: TRBJ2-2
D gene: TRBD1
CDR3 protein: CASSLGTENTGELFF
CDR3 DNA: TGTGCCAGCAGCCTCGGGACAGAGAACACCGGGGAGCTGTTTTTT

clone size: -
V gene: TRBV18
J gene: TRBJ1-4
D gene: -
CDR3 protein: CASSPGDGGKLFF
CDR3 DNA: TGTGCCAGCTCCCCGGGGGACGGTGGAAAACTGTTTTTT

clone size: -
V gene: TRBV7-2
J gene: TRBJ2-7
D gene: -
CDR3 protein: CASSPARPPLEQYF
CDR3 DNA: TGTGCCAGCAGTCCAGCTAGGCCCCCTCTCGAGCAGTACTTC

clone size: -
V gene: TRBV5-1
J gene: TRBJ1-1
D gene: TRBD1
CDR3 protein: CASSLDRGLAGTEAFF
CDR3 DNA: TGCGCCAGCAGCCTGGACAGGGGGTTAGCGGGCACTGAAGCTTTCTTT

clone size: once
V gene: TRBV7-7
J gene: TRBJ2-5
D gene: TRBD2
CDR3 protein: CASSFSGGNQETQYF
CDR3 DNA: TGTGCCAGCAGCTTTAGCGGGGGGAACCAAGAGACCCAGTACTTC

clone size: -
V gene: TRBV29-1
J gene: TRBJ2-7
D gene: -
CDR3 protein: CSVLDPQRSYEQYF
CDR3 DNA: TGCAGCGTCCTTGACCCTCAGCGGTCCTACGAGCAGTACTTC

clone size: -
V gene: TRBV5-4
J gene: TRBJ1-2
D gene: -
CDR3 protein: CASSLNRVGYTF
CDR3 DNA: TGTGCCAGCAGCTTAAACAGGGTTGGCTACACCTTC

clone size: -
V gene: TRBV6-6
J gene: TRBJ1-1
D gene: TRBD1
CDR3 protein: CASYDGTGVMNTEAFF
CDR3 DNA: TGTGCCAGTTACGATGGTACAGGGGTCATGAACACTGAAGCTTTCTTT

clone size: -
V gene: TRBV7-6
J gene: TRBJ2-6
D gene: -
CDR3 protein: CASSPPGGPGANVLTF
CDR3 DNA: TGTGCCAGCAGCCCCCCAGGGGGGCCCGGGGCCAACGTCCTGACTTTC

clone size: -
V gene: TRBV21-1
J gene: TRBJ2-7
D gene: -
CDR3 protein: CASSTRGLSYEQYF
CDR3 DNA: TGTGCCAGCAGCACCAGAGGACTGAGCTACGAGCAGTACTTC

clone size: -
V gene: TRBV9
J gene: TRBJ1-2
D gene: TRBD1
CDR3 protein: CASSAGQGNYGYTF
CDR3 DNA: TGTGCCAGCAGCGCCGGACAGGGGAACTATGGCTACACCTTC

clone size: -
V gene: TRBV5-8
J gene: TRBJ2-1
D gene: -
CDR3 protein: CASSHGTAVDNEQFF
CDR3 DNA: TGTGCCAGCAGCCACGGGACTGCGGTGGACAATGAGCAGTTCTTC

clone size: -
V gene: TRBV5-1
J gene: TRBJ2-3
D gene: TRBD2
CDR3 protein: CASSLAGGGMTDTQYF
CDR3 DNA: TGCGCCAGCAGCTTGGCTGGCGGGGGGATGACAGATACGCAGTATTTT

clone size: -
V gene: TRBV6-5
J gene: TRBJ1-2
D gene: -
CDR3 protein: CASSYWQGDGYTF
CDR3 DNA: TGTGCCAGCAGTTACTGGCAGGGTGATGGCTACACCTTC

clone size: few
V gene: TRBV18
J gene: TRBJ2-1
D gene: TRBD2
CDR3 protein: CASSSLSGGFTIDEQFF
CDR3 DNA: TGTGCCAGCTCATCCCTGAGCGGGGGCTTTACAATCGATGAGCAGTTCTTC

clone size: few
V gene: TRBV5-6
J gene: TRBJ2-3
D gene: -
CDR3 protein: CASSQDRGGADTQYF
CDR3 DNA: TGCGCCAGCAGCCAAGACCGAGGTGGCGCAGATACGCAGTATTTT

clone size: -
V gene: TRBV6-6
J gene: TRBJ2-7
D gene: TRBD1
CDR3 protein: CASSYSIGTGDYEQYF
CDR3 DNA: TGTGCCAGCAGTTACTCGATAGGGACAGGGGACTACGAGCAGTACTTC

clone size: once
V gene: TRBV4-1
J gene: TRBJ1-1
D gene: TRBD1
CDR3 protein: CASMPGQGMNTEAFF
CDR3 DNA: TGCGCCAGCATGCCGGGACAGGGAATGAACACTGAAGCTTTCTTT

clone size: few
V gene: TRBV19
J gene: TRBJ2-6
D gene: -
CDR3 protein: CASPKGANVLTF
CDR3 DNA: TGTGCCAGCCCTAAAGGGGCCAACGTCCTGACTTTC

clone size: -
V gene: TRBV30
J gene: TRBJ2-7
D gene: TRBD2
CDR3 protein: CAWKPLAGVTYEQYF
CDR3 DNA: TGTGCCTGGAAGCCTCTAGCGGGAGTGACCTACGAGCAGTACTTC

clone size: -
V gene: TRBV7-8
J gene: TRBJ1-1
D gene: -
CDR3 protein: CASLGPVMNTEAFF
CDR3 DNA: TGTGCCAGCCTTGGGCCGGTAATGAACACTGAAGCTTTCTTT

clone size: -
V gene: TRBV5-4
J gene: TRBJ2-7
D gene: -
CDR3 protein: CASSLNQQGVGYEQYF
CDR3 DNA: TGTGCCAGCAGCTTGAACCAACAGGGTGTTGGTTACGAGCAGTACTTC

clone size: -
V gene: TRBV28
J gene: TRBJ1-3
D gene: -
CDR3 protein: CASSLTGISGNTIYF
CDR3 DNA: TGTGCCAGCAGTTTAACAGGAATCTCTGGAAACACCATATATTTT

clone size: -
V gene: TRBV5-1
J gene: TRBJ1-1
D gene: TRBD1
CDR3 protein: CASSSQGMNTEAFF
CDR3 DNA: TGCGCCAGCAGCTCACAGGGGATGAACACTGAAGCTTTCTTT

clone size: once
V gene: TRBV19
J gene: TRBJ1-1
D gene: -
CDR3 protein: CASTLGGQIEAFF
CDR3 DNA: TGTGCCAGTACCCTCGGTGGACAAATTGAAGCTTTCTTT